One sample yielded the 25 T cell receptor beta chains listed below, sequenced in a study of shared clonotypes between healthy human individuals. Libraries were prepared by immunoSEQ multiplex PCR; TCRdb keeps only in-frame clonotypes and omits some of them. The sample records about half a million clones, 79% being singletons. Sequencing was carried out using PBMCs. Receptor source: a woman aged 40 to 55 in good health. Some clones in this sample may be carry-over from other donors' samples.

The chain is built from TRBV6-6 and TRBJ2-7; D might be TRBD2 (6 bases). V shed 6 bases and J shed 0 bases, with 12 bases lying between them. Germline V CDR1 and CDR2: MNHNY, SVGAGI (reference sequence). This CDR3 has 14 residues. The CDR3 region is CASRGGATSYEQYF. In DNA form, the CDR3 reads TGTGCCAGCAGGGGGGGAGCAACCTCCTACGAGCAGTACTTC.

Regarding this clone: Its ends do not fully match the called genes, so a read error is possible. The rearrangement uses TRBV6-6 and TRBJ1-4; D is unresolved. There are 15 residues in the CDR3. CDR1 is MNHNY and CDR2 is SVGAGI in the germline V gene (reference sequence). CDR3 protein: CASSYKGSTNEKPFF. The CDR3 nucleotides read TGTGCTAGCAGTTACAAGGGTTCAACTAATGAAAAACCGTTTTTT.

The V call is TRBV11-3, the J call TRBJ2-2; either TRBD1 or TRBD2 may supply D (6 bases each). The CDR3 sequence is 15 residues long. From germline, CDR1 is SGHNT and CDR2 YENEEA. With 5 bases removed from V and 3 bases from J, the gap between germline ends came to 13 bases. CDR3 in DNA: TGTGCCAGCAGCCGCTGGAGGGGGGACACCGGGGAGCTGTTTTTT. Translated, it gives CASSRWRGDTGELFF. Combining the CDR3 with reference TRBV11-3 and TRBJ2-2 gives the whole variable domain EAGVVQSPRYKIIEKKQPVAFWCNPISGHNTLYWYLQNLGQGPELLIRYENEEAVDDSQLPKDRFSAERLKGVDSTLKIQPAELGDSAVYLCASSRWRGDTGELFFGEGSRLTVL.

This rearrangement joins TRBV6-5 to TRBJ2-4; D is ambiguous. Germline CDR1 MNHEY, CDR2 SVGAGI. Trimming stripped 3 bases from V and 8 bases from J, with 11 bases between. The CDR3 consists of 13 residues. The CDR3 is CASSYNRRDIQYF. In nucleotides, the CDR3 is TGTGCCAGCAGTTATAACAGAAGGGACATTCAGTACTTC.

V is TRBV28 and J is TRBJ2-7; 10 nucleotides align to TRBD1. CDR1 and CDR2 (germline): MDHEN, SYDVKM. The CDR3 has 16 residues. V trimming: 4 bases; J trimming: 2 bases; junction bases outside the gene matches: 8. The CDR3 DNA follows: TGTGCCAGCAGTTCCGGAGGCGGGACAGGGGCCTACGAGCAGTACTTC. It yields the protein CASSSGGGTGAYEQYF.

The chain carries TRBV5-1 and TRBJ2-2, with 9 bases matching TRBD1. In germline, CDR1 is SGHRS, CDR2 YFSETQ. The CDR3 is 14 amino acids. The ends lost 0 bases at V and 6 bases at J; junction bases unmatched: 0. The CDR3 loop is CASSLDRGPGELFF. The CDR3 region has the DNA TGCGCCAGCAGCTTGGACAGGGGGCCCGGGGAGCTGTTTTTT.

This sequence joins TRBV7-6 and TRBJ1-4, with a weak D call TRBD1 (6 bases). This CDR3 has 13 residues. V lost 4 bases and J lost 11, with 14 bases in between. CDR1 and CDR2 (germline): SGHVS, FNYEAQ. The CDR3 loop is CASSSGPQGKLFF. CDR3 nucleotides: TGTGCCAGCAGCTCTGGACCCCAGGGGAAACTGTTTTTT. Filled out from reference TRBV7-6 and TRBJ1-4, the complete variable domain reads GAGVSQSPRYKVTKRGQDVALRCDPISGHVSLYWYRQALGQGPEFLTYFNYEAQQDKSGLPNDRFSAERPEGSISTLTIQRTEQRDSAMYRCASSSGPQGKLFFGSGTQLSVL.

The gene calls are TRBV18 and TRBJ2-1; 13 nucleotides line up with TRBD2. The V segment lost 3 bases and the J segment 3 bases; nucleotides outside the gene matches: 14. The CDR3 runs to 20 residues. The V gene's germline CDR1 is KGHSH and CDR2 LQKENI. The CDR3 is CASSPGDGGLAGVLYNEQFF. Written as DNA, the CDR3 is TGTGCCAGCTCACCCGGGGACGGTGGACTAGCGGGAGTGCTCTACAATGAGCAGTTCTTC.

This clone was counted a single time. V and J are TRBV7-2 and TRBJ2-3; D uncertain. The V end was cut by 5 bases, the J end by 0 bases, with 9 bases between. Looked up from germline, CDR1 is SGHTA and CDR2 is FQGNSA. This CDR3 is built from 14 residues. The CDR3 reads CASSLRSSTDTQYF. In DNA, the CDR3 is TGTGCCAGCAGCCTACGGTCCAGCACAGATACGCAGTATTTT. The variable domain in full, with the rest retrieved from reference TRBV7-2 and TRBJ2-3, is GAGVSQSPSNKVTEKGKDVELRCDPISGHTALYWYRQSLGQGLEFLIYFQGNSAPDKSGLPSDRFSAERTGGSVSTLTIQRTQQEDSAVYLCASSLRSSTDTQYFGPGTRLTVL.

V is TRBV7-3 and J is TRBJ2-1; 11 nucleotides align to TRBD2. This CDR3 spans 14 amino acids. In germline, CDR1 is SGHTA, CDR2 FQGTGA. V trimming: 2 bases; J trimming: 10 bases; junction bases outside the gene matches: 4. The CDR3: CASSLGTSGKEQFF. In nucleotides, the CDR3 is TGTGCCAGCAGCTTAGGGACTAGCGGAAAAGAGCAGTTCTTC.

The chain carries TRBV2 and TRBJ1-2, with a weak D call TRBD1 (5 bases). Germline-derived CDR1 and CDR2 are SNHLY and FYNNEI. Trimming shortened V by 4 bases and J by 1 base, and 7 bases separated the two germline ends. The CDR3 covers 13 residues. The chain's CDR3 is CASSVDNNYGYTF. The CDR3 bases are TGTGCCAGCAGTGTGGACAATAACTATGGCTACACCTTC.

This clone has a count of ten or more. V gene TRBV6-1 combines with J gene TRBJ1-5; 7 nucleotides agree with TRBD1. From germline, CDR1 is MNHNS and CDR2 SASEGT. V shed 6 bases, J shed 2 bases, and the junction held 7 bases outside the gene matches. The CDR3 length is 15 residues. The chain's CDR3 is CASSLGQVGNQPQHF. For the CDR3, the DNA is TGTGCCAGCAGCCTAGGACAGGTCGGCAATCAGCCCCAGCATTTT.

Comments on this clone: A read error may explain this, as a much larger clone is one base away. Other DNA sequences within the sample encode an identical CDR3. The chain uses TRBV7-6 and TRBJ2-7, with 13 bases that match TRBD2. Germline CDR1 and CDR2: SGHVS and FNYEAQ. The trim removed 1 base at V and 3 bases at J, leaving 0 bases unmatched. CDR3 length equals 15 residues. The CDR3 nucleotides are TGTGCCAGCAGCTTAGGGACTAGCGGGAGCTACGAGCAGTACTTC. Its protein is CASSLGTSGSYEQYF.

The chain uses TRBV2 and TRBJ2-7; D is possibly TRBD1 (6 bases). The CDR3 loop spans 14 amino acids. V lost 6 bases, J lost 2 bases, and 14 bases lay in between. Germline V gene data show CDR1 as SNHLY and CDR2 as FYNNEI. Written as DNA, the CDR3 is TGTGCCAGCAGAGGGACACCCTCCCCCTACGAGCAGTACTTC. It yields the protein CASRGTPSPYEQYF.

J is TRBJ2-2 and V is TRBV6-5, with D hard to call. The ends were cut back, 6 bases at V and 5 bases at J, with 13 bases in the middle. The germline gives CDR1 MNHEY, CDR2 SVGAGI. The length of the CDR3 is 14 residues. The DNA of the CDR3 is TGTGCCAGCAGGAAGGGTATCCGGACCGGGGAGCTGTTTTTT. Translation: CASRKGIRTGELFF.

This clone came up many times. The CDR3 sequence: CASSSEAFF. The CDR3 DNA is TGTGCCAGCAGTTCTGAAGCTTTCTTT. The chain couples TRBV6-6 to TRBJ1-1, with unresolved D. Trimming shortened V by 4 bases and J by 6 bases, and 0 bases separated the two germline ends. Germline CDR1 and CDR2: MNHNY and SVGAGI (reference sequence). The CDR3 contains 9 residues.

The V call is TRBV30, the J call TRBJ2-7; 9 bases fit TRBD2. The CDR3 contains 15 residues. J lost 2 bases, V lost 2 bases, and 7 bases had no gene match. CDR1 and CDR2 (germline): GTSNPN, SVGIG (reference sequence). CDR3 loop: CAWSIAGAWAYEQYF. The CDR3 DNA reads TGTGCCTGGAGTATAGCGGGAGCATGGGCCTACGAGCAGTACTTC.

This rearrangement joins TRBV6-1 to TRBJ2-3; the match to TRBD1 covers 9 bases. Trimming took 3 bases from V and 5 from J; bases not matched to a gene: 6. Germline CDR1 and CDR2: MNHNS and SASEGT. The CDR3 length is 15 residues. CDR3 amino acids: CASSDQQGARDTQYF. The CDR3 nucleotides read TGTGCCAGCAGTGACCAACAGGGGGCGCGAGATACGCAGTATTTT.

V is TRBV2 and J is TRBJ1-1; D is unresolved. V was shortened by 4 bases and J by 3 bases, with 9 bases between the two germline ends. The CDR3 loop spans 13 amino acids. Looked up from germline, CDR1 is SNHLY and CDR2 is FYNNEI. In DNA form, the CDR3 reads TGTGCCAGCAGTGTCGGGTTGTACACTGAAGCTTTCTTT. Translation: CASSVGLYTEAFF.

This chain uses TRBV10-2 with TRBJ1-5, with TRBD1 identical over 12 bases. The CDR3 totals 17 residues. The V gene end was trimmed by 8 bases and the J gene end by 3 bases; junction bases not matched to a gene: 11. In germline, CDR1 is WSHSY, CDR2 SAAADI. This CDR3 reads CASGTGTGGAYNQPQHF. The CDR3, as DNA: TGCGCCAGCGGTACCGGGACAGGGGGCGCATACAATCAGCCCCAGCATTTT.

The CDR3: CASSFLGQETQYF. CDR3 bases: TGTGCCAGCAGTTTCCTCGGTCAAGAGACCCAGTACTTC. The chain recombines TRBV27 with TRBJ2-5, with D uncertain. The germline V and J ends were trimmed by 3 bases and 2 bases, with 7 bases remaining between them. The CDR3 runs 13 residues. Germline V gives CDR1 MNHEY, CDR2 SMNVEV (reference sequence).

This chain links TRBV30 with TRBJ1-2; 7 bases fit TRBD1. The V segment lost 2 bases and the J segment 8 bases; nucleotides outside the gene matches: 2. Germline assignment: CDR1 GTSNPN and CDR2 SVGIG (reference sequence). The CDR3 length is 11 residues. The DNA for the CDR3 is TGTGCCTGGAGTTCAGGGGGGGGCTACACCTTC. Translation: CAWSSGGGYTF.

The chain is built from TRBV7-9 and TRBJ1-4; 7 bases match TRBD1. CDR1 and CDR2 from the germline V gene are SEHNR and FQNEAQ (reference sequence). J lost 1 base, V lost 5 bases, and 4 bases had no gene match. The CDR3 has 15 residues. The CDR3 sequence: CASSARQGTNEKLFF. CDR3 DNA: TGTGCCAGCAGCGCGCGACAGGGAACTAATGAAAAACTGTTTTTT.

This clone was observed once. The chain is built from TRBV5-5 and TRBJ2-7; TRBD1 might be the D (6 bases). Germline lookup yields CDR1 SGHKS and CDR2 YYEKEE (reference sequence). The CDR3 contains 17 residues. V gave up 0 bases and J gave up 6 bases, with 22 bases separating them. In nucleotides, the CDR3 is TGTGCCAGCAGCTTGGGGGGAATGACAGGCTTCGGGTCCGAGCAGTACTTC. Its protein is CASSLGGMTGFGSEQYF.

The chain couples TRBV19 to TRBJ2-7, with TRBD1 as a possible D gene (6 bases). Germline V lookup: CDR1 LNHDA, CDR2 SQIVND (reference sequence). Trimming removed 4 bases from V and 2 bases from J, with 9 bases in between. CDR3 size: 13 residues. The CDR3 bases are TGTGCCAGTAGTACGGACAGAACCTACGAGCAGTACTTC. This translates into CASSTDRTYEQYF.